This TCR beta chain was obtained from a study of T cells in Graves' hyperthyroidism and ophthalmopathy. Study observations and caveats: In validation, the model predicted ophthalmopathy. These predictions came a median 6.5 months before onset.

There are many counts of this clonotype. Its antigen remains unidentified. RNA transcripts were the template for amplifying TCR beta CDR3 regions. The HTBI primer set was used in a first-round RT-PCR of the TCR CDR3. One entry per CDR3 protein results from TCRdb running MiXCR on the multiplex PCR reads. The sample comprises roughly 500,000 distinct CDR3 sequences, approximately 44% of which are singletons, and over 15% rests with the top ten. Germline lookup yields CDR1 LNHDA and CDR2 SQIVND (reference sequence). This CDR3 contains 18 residues. V was cut by 3 bases and J by 1 base, with 19 bases left in between.

The sequencing sample was made of peripheral blood or thyroid tissue (not recorded which). The receptor was derived from an adult woman with Graves' disease, either hyperthyroidism or ophthalmopathy (not recorded which). J is TRBJ1-3 and V is TRBV19, with D maybe TRBD1 (5 bases). The CDR3 here is CASSIRGDPPISGNTIYF. The CDR3 nucleotides read TGTGCCAGTAGTATTCGGGGGGATCCGCCGATATCTGGAAACACCATATATTTT. Variable domain in full (rest from reference TRBV19 and TRBJ1-3): DGGITQSPKYLFRKEGQNVTLSCEQNLNHDAMYWYRQDPGQGLRLIYYSQIVNDFQKGDIAEGYSVSREKKESFPLTVTSAQKNPTAFYLCASSIRGDPPISGNTIYFGEGSWLTVV.